Listed below are T cell receptor beta chains from one sample, sequenced in a study of blood T cells in healthy people across ages. Via MiXCR, TCRdb re-called the 5' RACE reads, giving one row per CDR3 protein. The sample contains 550,000 to 700,000 distinct CDR3 sequences, 25% to 30% of which appear only once. The sample comprised blood. Every receptor here comes from an older woman in good health. Each CDR3 is given with its conserved first and last residue. Each record gives: V gene, D gene, CDR3 length, J gene, clone size, CDR3 DNA, CDR3 protein. The D gene is left open where the match is weak. Not all rows give a size; the values are once, few, many and, for expanded clones, a class.

V: TRBV7-9
D: NA
length: 15
J: TRBJ2-7
size: few
DNA: TGTGCCAGCAGCTTAGGAGGGATCTATCCCTACGAGCAGTACTTC
CDR3: CASSLGGIYPYEQYF

V: TRBV3-1
D: NA
length: 15
J: TRBJ2-1
size: NA
DNA: TGTGCCAGCGGCCAAGGGGTCCCGAGACGGAATGAGCAGTTCTTC
CDR3: CASGQGVPRRNEQFF

V: TRBV12-3/TRBV12-4
D: TRBD2
length: 12
J: TRBJ2-1
size: NA
DNA: TGTGCCAGCAGTTACTATAGCGGGGGAGGGCTCTTC
CDR3: CASSYYSGGGLF

V: TRBV4-3
D: TRBD2
length: 15
J: TRBJ2-3
size: NA
DNA: TGCGCCAGCAGCCAAGTGTCTAGCGGGTTAGATACGCAGTATTTT
CDR3: CASSQVSSGLDTQYF

V: TRBV19
D: TRBD1
length: 16
J: TRBJ1-2
size: once
DNA: TGTGCCAGTAGTATAGAGGGGACAGCGCGTAACTATGGCTACACCTTC
CDR3: CASSIEGTARNYGYTF

V: TRBV6-5
D: TRBD1
length: 16
J: TRBJ2-1
size: NA
DNA: TGTGCCAGCAGTTACCCGGGGACAGGGGCGTTGAATGAGCAGTTCTTC
CDR3: CASSYPGTGALNEQFF

V: TRBV6-1
D: NA
length: 13
J: TRBJ2-3
size: few
DNA: TGTGCCAGCAAAATAGCGGGCACAGATACGCAGTATTTT
CDR3: CASKIAGTDTQYF

V: TRBV20-1
D: TRBD1
length: 14
J: TRBJ1-2
size: NA
DNA: TGCAGTGCTGGGGACAGGGGGCCTAACTATGGCTACACCTTC
CDR3: CSAGDRGPNYGYTF

V: TRBV6-1
D: NA
length: 16
J: TRBJ2-5
size: few
DNA: TGTGCCAGCAGCCCACGCGGACAGGGAGGGAGAGAGACCCAGTACTTC
CDR3: CASSPRGQGGRETQYF

V: TRBV4-2
D: NA
length: 16
J: TRBJ2-5
size: few
DNA: TGTGCCAGCAGCCTTGGCCGAACCCGCGAGGGGGAGACCCAGTACTTC
CDR3: CASSLGRTREGETQYF

V: TRBV7-2
D: NA
length: 16
J: TRBJ2-5
size: many
DNA: TGTGCCAGCAGCTTAGCTGGAGGGGGTGGGGAAGAGACCCAGTACTTC
CDR3: CASSLAGGGGEETQYF

V: TRBV7-2
D: TRBD2
length: 17
J: TRBJ2-3
size: few
DNA: TGTGCCAGCAGCTTAGAGGGATGGGGCGGGAGGATGGATACGCAGTATTTT
CDR3: CASSLEGWGGRMDTQYF

V: TRBV20-1
D: NA
length: 14
J: TRBJ2-4
size: few
DNA: TGCAGTGGGAAAGGACCACTAGCCAAAAACATTCAGTACTTC
CDR3: CSGKGPLAKNIQYF

V: TRBV7-3
D: TRBD2
length: 13
J: TRBJ2-5
size: NA
DNA: TGTGCCAGCAGCTTGTCCGGTCGGGAGGCCCAGTACTTC
CDR3: CASSLSGREAQYF

V: TRBV6-2/TRBV6-3
D: NA
length: 15
J: TRBJ1-1
size: few
DNA: TGTGCCAGCAGCGCTCCAATGTACGGTAACACTGAAGCTTTCTTT
CDR3: CASSAPMYGNTEAFF

V: TRBV12-3/TRBV12-4
D: NA
length: 15
J: TRBJ2-5
size: NA
DNA: TGTGCCAGCAGTACCCGACTAGGAGGGCAAGAGACCCAGTACTTC
CDR3: CASSTRLGGQETQYF

V: TRBV27
D: NA
length: 14
J: TRBJ2-3
size: NA
DNA: TGTGCCAGCAGTCTTCGGAGACAAACAGATACGCAGTATTTT
CDR3: CASSLRRQTDTQYF

V: TRBV6-2/TRBV6-3
D: NA
length: 17
J: TRBJ2-7
size: NA
DNA: TGTGCCAGCAGTTCCCCAGATTGGGGTCTCAGCTCCTACGAGCAGTACTTC
CDR3: CASSSPDWGLSSYEQYF

V: TRBV2
D: NA
length: 15
J: TRBJ2-7
size: few
DNA: TGTGCCAGCAAATTACCACAGGAGTACACCTACGAGCAGTACTTC
CDR3: CASKLPQEYTYEQYF

V: TRBV30
D: NA
length: 16
J: TRBJ2-4
size: NA
DNA: TGTGCCTGGAGTGCAAACTATGGACAGATTAAAAACATTCAGTACTTC
CDR3: CAWSANYGQIKNIQYF

V: TRBV7-3
D: TRBD1
length: 15
J: TRBJ1-2
size: few
DNA: TGTGCCAGCAGCCCCCGACAGGGGTCTAACTATGGCTACACCTTC
CDR3: CASSPRQGSNYGYTF

V: TRBV5-1
D: NA
length: 13
J: TRBJ2-5
size: many
DNA: TGCGCCAGCAGCCCTGTATCATTAGAGACCCAGTACTTC
CDR3: CASSPVSLETQYF

V: TRBV7-9
D: TRBD1
length: 14
J: TRBJ1-5
size: NA
DNA: TGTGCCAGCGCTGGGGACAGACCTAATCAGCCCCAGCATTTT
CDR3: CASAGDRPNQPQHF

V: TRBV18
D: NA
length: 13
J: TRBJ1-2
size: few
DNA: TGTGCCAGCTCACCACCAACTAACTATGGCTACACCTTC
CDR3: CASSPPTNYGYTF

V: TRBV9
D: NA
length: 14
J: TRBJ1-1
size: few
DNA: TGTGCCAGCAGCGTAGTGAGTCGGAACGCTGAAGCTTTCTTT
CDR3: CASSVVSRNAEAFF

V: TRBV7-6
D: NA
length: 14
J: TRBJ1-4
size: NA
DNA: TGTGCCAGCAGCTTAGAGGGGGTGGTTGAAAAACTGTTTTTT
CDR3: CASSLEGVVEKLFF

V: TRBV5-1
D: NA
length: 14
J: TRBJ2-3
size: NA
DNA: TGCGCCAGCAGCCTGCAGGGAGGGGACAATACGCAGTATTTT
CDR3: CASSLQGGDNTQYF

V: TRBV11-2
D: NA
length: 14
J: TRBJ1-1
size: few
DNA: TGTGCCAGCAGCTTAGACAGATACAACACTGAAGCTTTCTTT
CDR3: CASSLDRYNTEAFF

V: TRBV19
D: NA
length: 15
J: TRBJ2-6
size: few
DNA: TGTGCCAGTAGCCCCAAGAGGCCTGGGGCCAACGTCCTGACTTTC
CDR3: CASSPKRPGANVLTF

V: TRBV11-2
D: NA
length: 18
J: TRBJ2-1
size: few
DNA: TGTGCCAGCAGCTTAGGCGGGTGGGGTGTGTACAGCAACAATGAGCAGTTCTTC
CDR3: CASSLGGWGVYSNNEQFF

V: TRBV18
D: NA
length: 13
J: TRBJ1-1
size: NA
DNA: TGTGCCAGCTCACCGGCCAGGGGCAGTCGGGCTTTCTTT
CDR3: CASSPARGSRAFF

V: TRBV27
D: TRBD1
length: 17
J: TRBJ1-1
size: few
DNA: TGTGCCAGCGACAAACCGGGACAGGGACCCACGACCATTGAAGCTTTCTTT
CDR3: CASDKPGQGPTTIEAFF

V: TRBV13
D: NA
length: 12
J: TRBJ2-7
size: NA
DNA: TGTGCCAGCAGCTCCCTGGGGGACGAGCAGTACTTC
CDR3: CASSSLGDEQYF

V: TRBV9
D: NA
length: 16
J: TRBJ2-5
size: few
DNA: TGTGCCAGCAGCCCGACAACAGGGAGTCGTGGGGAGACCCAGTACTTC
CDR3: CASSPTTGSRGETQYF

V: TRBV4-1
D: NA
length: 14
J: TRBJ2-5
size: once
DNA: TGCGCCAGCAGCCAGGCAATTTACCAAGAGACCCAGTACTTC
CDR3: CASSQAIYQETQYF

V: TRBV25-1
D: TRBD1
length: 15
J: TRBJ1-2
size: NA
DNA: TGTGCCAGCAGTGAGGAGGACAGGGGGACCTATGGCTACACCTTC
CDR3: CASSEEDRGTYGYTF

V: TRBV24-1
D: NA
length: 13
J: TRBJ1-2
size: few
DNA: TGTGCCACCAGTGATCGGACACTGTATGGCTACACCTTC
CDR3: CATSDRTLYGYTF

V: TRBV18
D: NA
length: 13
J: TRBJ2-1
size: few
DNA: TGTGCCAGCTCGGAGCGGATGGGGGACGAGCAGTTCTTC
CDR3: CASSERMGDEQFF

V: TRBV20-1
D: NA
length: 15
J: TRBJ1-3
size: NA
DNA: TGCAGTGCTAGAGATGGGCAGGGATTAGGGAACACCATATATTTT
CDR3: CSARDGQGLGNTIYF

V: TRBV20-1
D: NA
length: 15
J: TRBJ2-1
size: NA
DNA: TGCAGTGCTACCCCCCTAGCAGGGCGCTACAACGAGCAGTTCTTC
CDR3: CSATPLAGRYNEQFF

V: TRBV27
D: TRBD1
length: 16
J: TRBJ2-5
size: many
DNA: TGTGCCAGCAGTTTAGTCCCAGGGGGCGCCAGGAGCGAACAATACTTC
CDR3: CASSLVPGGARSEQYF

V: TRBV7-8
D: NA
length: 14
J: TRBJ2-7
size: NA
DNA: TGTGCCAGCAGCTTGATACAGGCTTGGTGCGAGCAGTACTTC
CDR3: CASSLIQAWCEQYF

V: TRBV20-1
D: TRBD1
length: 15
J: TRBJ1-2
size: few
DNA: TGCAGTGCTACCGACAGGGGATACGGGAACTATGGCTACACCTTC
CDR3: CSATDRGYGNYGYTF

V: TRBV20-1
D: TRBD1
length: 14
J: TRBJ1-5
size: NA
DNA: TGCAGTGCCACGGAGGGACAGCTGAATCAGCCCCAGCATTTT
CDR3: CSATEGQLNQPQHF

V: TRBV7-2
D: TRBD1
length: 15
J: TRBJ2-4
size: few
DNA: TGTGCCAGCAGCTTAGACCCGGACAGGTTGAACATTCAGTACTTC
CDR3: CASSLDPDRLNIQYF

V: TRBV6-2/TRBV6-3
D: TRBD1
length: 15
J: TRBJ2-1
size: once
DNA: TGTGCCAGCAGGCAAGGGGGCTTCTCCTACAATGAGCAGTTCTTC
CDR3: CASRQGGFSYNEQFF

V: TRBV2
D: NA
length: 13
J: TRBJ2-1
size: few
DNA: TGTGCCAGCAGTGCAGACGGAAACAATGAGCAGTTCTTC
CDR3: CASSADGNNEQFF

V: TRBV20-1
D: TRBD2
length: 13
J: TRBJ2-1
size: NA
DNA: TGCAGTGCTCCGGGACTAGCGGGAGATGAGCAGTTCTTC
CDR3: CSAPGLAGDEQFF

V: TRBV5-1
D: NA
length: 14
J: TRBJ2-5
size: NA
DNA: TGCGCCAGCAGCTTGGCTACCATGCGAGAGTCCCAGTACTTC
CDR3: CASSLATMRESQYF

V: TRBV7-2
D: NA
length: 14
J: TRBJ1-2
size: few
DNA: TGTGCCAGCAGCCCACAGGCGGTGGGCTATGGCTACACCTTC
CDR3: CASSPQAVGYGYTF

V: TRBV6-1
D: NA
length: 11
J: TRBJ1-2
size: few
DNA: TGTGCCAGCAGTACTCCGAGGAGCTACACCTTC
CDR3: CASSTPRSYTF

V: TRBV27
D: NA
length: 16
J: TRBJ2-3
size: few
DNA: TGTGCCAGCAGAAATTATATGAGGGGGGTAGGAGATACGCAGTATTTT
CDR3: CASRNYMRGVGDTQYF

V: TRBV20-1
D: NA
length: 16
J: TRBJ1-1
size: NA
DNA: TGCAGTGCTAGAAATAGGGGGAGGTGGGGCGACACTGAAGCTTTCTTT
CDR3: CSARNRGRWGDTEAFF